The 9 T cell receptor beta chains below come from one sample, sequenced in a study of T-cell memory formation after mild COVID-19. Via MiXCR, TCRdb re-called the 5' RACE reads, giving one row per CDR3 protein. The table has about 140,000 distinct CDR3 sequences, around 15% seen once; the top ten hold roughly 28%. The sample was PBMCs or a T cell subset sorted from them (not recorded which). These receptors were collected from an adult woman who had mild COVID-19 (a few samples of this study predate the infection). Cell type and time point are not known.

The chain has TRBV30 and TRBJ2-3; no firm D call. The length of the CDR3 is 10 residues. Germline V gene data show CDR1 as GTSNPN and CDR2 as SVGIG (reference sequence). CDR3 DNA: TGTGCTTTGGAGACAGATACGCAGTATTTT. Translated, it gives CALETDTQYF.

This clonotype was counted only a few times. The V call is TRBV4-1, the J call TRBJ2-1, with no clear D. V was clipped by 1 base and J by 2 bases, with 9 bases between them. The CDR3 length is 15 residues. Looked up from germline, CDR1 is MGHRA and CDR2 is YSYEKL. CDR3 region: CASSQVSDPYNEQFF. For the CDR3, the DNA is TGCGCCAGCAGCCAAGTTTCCGACCCCTACAATGAGCAGTTCTTC.

The chain carries TRBV6-2 or TRBV6-3 and TRBJ2-7; tentative D call: TRBD2 (5 bases). Trimming took 0 bases from V and 0 from J, leaving 12 bases between them. This CDR3 is built from 16 residues. Germline V gene data show CDR1 as MNHEY and CDR2 as SVGEGT. CDR3 in DNA: TGTGCCAGCAGTTACTCACTCCAAGCGGACTCCTACGAGCAGTACTTC. As protein: CASSYSLQADSYEQYF.

The sample holds one count of this clonotype. The V and J genes are TRBV7-9 and TRBJ1-2; D gene uncertain. Germline CDR1 and CDR2: SEHNR and FQNEAQ (reference sequence). Trimming cost V 4 bases and J 4 bases, with 13 bases left between them. The CDR3 loop spans 14 amino acids. The DNA for the CDR3 is TGTGCCAGCAGCTACCCCTCTCATATCTATGGCTACACCTTC. This gives the protein CASSYPSHIYGYTF.

The genes are TRBV5-6 and TRBJ2-1, with 10 positions matching TRBD2. The CDR3 covers 16 residues. The V segment lost 2 bases and the J segment 3 bases; nucleotides outside the gene matches: 5. The germline V gene encodes CDR1 SGHDT and CDR2 YYEEEE. CDR3: CASSLTGLARYNEQFF. DNA for the CDR3: TGTGCCAGCAGCTTAACGGGACTAGCGCGCTACAATGAGCAGTTCTTC.

V gene TRBV19 combines with J gene TRBJ2-6; D unclear. Trimming took off 8 bases at V and 0 bases at J, with 8 bases between the two ends. The germline gives CDR1 LNHDA, CDR2 SQIVND (reference sequence). The CDR3 is 14 residues long. CDR3 nucleotide sequence: TGTGCCAGTGAAGGGTTCTCTGGGGCCAACGTCCTGACTTTC. Translation: CASEGFSGANVLTF.

The rearrangement joins TRBV7-6 to TRBJ2-1; D not resolved. Trimming cost V 5 bases and J 5 bases, with 10 bases left between them. The CDR3 loop spans 13 amino acids. Germline CDR1 and CDR2: SGHVS and FNYEAQ. CDR3 amino acids: CASSRGRNNEQFF. CDR3 nucleotides: TGTGCCAGCAGCCGAGGACGGAACAATGAGCAGTTCTTC.

The V call is TRBV19, the J call TRBJ1-5; D is ambiguous. Germline V gene data show CDR1 as LNHDA and CDR2 as SQIVND (reference sequence). CDR3 length equals 13 residues. V lost 5 bases and J lost 3, with 8 bases in between. CDR3 in DNA: TGTGCCAGTAGTCCGGGCTTCAATCAGCCCCAGCATTTT. As protein: CASSPGFNQPQHF.

This clonotype was counted between two and nine times. V and J are TRBV4-2 and TRBJ1-1; 8 nucleotides align to TRBD1. This CDR3 spans 13 amino acids. Germline CDR1 reads LGHNA; CDR2 reads YNFKEQ. The trim removed 4 bases at V and 8 bases at J, leaving 6 bases unmatched. This CDR3 is CASSPGGLREAFF. The DNA for the CDR3 is TGTGCCAGCAGCCCAGGGGGCCTTAGGGAAGCTTTCTTT.